This entry lists 18 T cell receptor beta chains sequenced from one sample in a study of chemoradiotherapy in HPV16-positive cancers (dated by TCRdb to between 2021 and 2024). The protocol used for the library was the immunoSEQ multiplex PCR assay. What TCRdb holds here is the immuneACCESS table cut down to in-frame rearrangements. Part of the clones is not present; checked against another copy, under half of the missing clones reflect an unresolved V gene, and the others are unexplained. The sample has over 7,000 clones on record, 65% to 85% of them singletons. The ten most abundant clones make up 1.9% of the sample. The sample was collected from a patient who underwent chemoradiotherapy. The receptors were sampled from a human donor with HPV-associated anogenital cancer.

The table lists this clone with a count of one. The chain joins TRBV6-1 to TRBJ1-3, with 8 bases identical to TRBD1. The CDR3 has 16 amino acids. Per the germline V gene, CDR1 is MNHNS and CDR2 is SASEGT. With 2 bases clipped from V and 0 bases from J, the junction kept 3 bases outside the gene matches. In DNA form, the CDR3 reads TGTGCCAGCAGTGAACGAGGACAGGGCTCTGGAAACACCATATATTTT. It translates to CASSERGQGSGNTIYF.

This clone occurred once. This chain connects TRBV27 to TRBJ1-1; 12 nucleotides agree with TRBD1. Germline CDR1 MNHEY, CDR2 SMNVEV (reference sequence). This CDR3 has 15 residues. The J segment lost 7 bases and the V segment lost 9 bases, leaving 12 bases of the junction unmatched. This CDR3 reads CASGDRGRGVDEAFF. The DNA for the CDR3 is TGTGCCAGTGGGGACAGGGGGCGCGGAGTAGATGAAGCTTTCTTT.

The rearrangement joins TRBV30 to TRBJ2-2; D is unresolved. Germline V gene sequence: CDR1 GTSNPN, CDR2 SVGIG (reference sequence). The CDR3 spans 13 residues. V lost 5 bases, J lost 6 bases, and 13 bases lay in between. The chain's CDR3 is CAWGRLVAGELFF. The DNA of the CDR3 is TGTGCCTGGGGGCGCCTCGTTGCCGGGGAGCTGTTTTTT.

This chain links TRBV5-4 with TRBJ1-1; D is unresolved. This CDR3 is 14 amino acids long. Germline lookup yields CDR1 SGHNT and CDR2 YYREEE (reference sequence). The V end lost 4 bases, the J end lost 3 bases, and 13 bases lay between the germline ends. The CDR3 sequence is CASSGGVRDTEAFF. CDR3 in DNA: TGTGCCAGCAGCGGCGGGGTTAGGGACACTGAAGCTTTCTTT. The full variable domain, with the rest looked up from reference TRBV5-4 and TRBJ1-1, is ETGVTQSPTHLIKTRGQQVTLRCSSQSGHNTVSWYQQALGQGPQFIFQYYREEENGRGNFPPRFSGLQFPNYSSELNVNALELDDSALYLCASSGGVRDTEAFFGQGTRLTVV.

This clone was detected only a few times. This sequence joins TRBV6-5 and TRBJ2-7, with a weak D call TRBD2 (6 bases). Germline CDR1 MNHEY, CDR2 SVGAGI. Trimming left V 6 bases short and J 3 bases short, with 18 bases between. The CDR3 contains 15 residues. The CDR3 nucleotides read TGTGCCAGCAGACCCTCGGGGGTGGGCAGCTACGAGCAGTACTTC. Its protein product is CASRPSGVGSYEQYF.

The chain is built from TRBV27 and TRBJ2-7; D gene ambiguous. The CDR3 spans 13 residues. The ends were cut back, 8 bases at V and 0 bases at J, with 11 bases in the middle. Per germline, CDR1 MNHEY and CDR2 SMNVEV (reference sequence). The DNA of the CDR3 is TGTGCCAGCCTTGGCAAGAACTCCTACGAGCAGTACTTC. It encodes CASLGKNSYEQYF.

V and J are TRBV9 and TRBJ1-3; 10 positions match TRBD1. V lost 3 bases, J lost 8 bases, and 5 bases stayed unmatched. CDR3 length equals 14 residues. Germline V gene lookup returns CDR1 SGDLS and CDR2 YYNGEE. The CDR3 sequence: CASSATGGLDTIYF. CDR3 bases: TGTGCCAGCAGCGCGACAGGGGGCTTGGACACCATATATTTT.

This chain joins TRBV4-3 and TRBJ2-3; 11 bases are shared with TRBD2. Germline V CDR1 and CDR2: LGHNA, YSLEER. J lost 1 base, V lost 0 bases, and 3 bases had no gene match. The CDR3 runs 17 residues. This CDR3 is CASSQEGGLAGTDTQYF. Here the CDR3 DNA reads TGCGCCAGCAGCCAAGAGGGGGGACTAGCGGGCACAGATACGCAGTATTTT.

The chain couples TRBV19 to TRBJ1-1, with a weak D call TRBD1 (6 bases). Deletions cut 11 bases from V and 3 bases from J, with 13 bases between. CDR3 size: 12 residues. From germline, CDR1 is LNHDA and CDR2 SQIVND (reference sequence). The CDR3 DNA reads as TGTGCCGCGGGGGCCAGGGACACTGAAGCTTTCTTT. Protein sequence: CAAGARDTEAFF.

The chain has TRBV5-6 and TRBJ2-1; TRBD2 matches 9 bases. The V and J ends lost 6 bases and 0 bases, in that order; junction bases with no gene match: 13. CDR3 length equals 18 residues. Germline V gene sequence: CDR1 SGHDT, CDR2 YYEEEE. CDR3 region: CASTDRGGRDSSYNEQFF. CDR3 coding DNA: TGTGCCAGCACCGATCGGGGCGGGAGGGATAGCTCCTACAATGAGCAGTTCTTC.

The chain uses TRBV5-1 and TRBJ2-3; the match to TRBD2 covers 9 bases. The CDR3 covers 15 residues. In germline, CDR1 is SGHRS, CDR2 YFSETQ. J gave up 0 bases and V 2 bases, and 1 base lay outside the gene matches. The CDR3 bases are TGCGCCAGCAGCTTACTAGCGGGCAGCACAGATACGCAGTATTTT. Protein sequence: CASSLLAGSTDTQYF.

This chain uses TRBV30 with TRBJ2-1; 10 nucleotides line up with TRBD2. Losses at the gene ends were 4 bases for V and 6 bases for J; bases not matched to a gene: 9. This CDR3 comprises 15 residues. From germline, CDR1 is GTSNPN and CDR2 SVGIG (reference sequence). CDR3 bases: TGTGCCTGGACTCGCGGACTAGCGGCTGTCAATGAGCAGTTCTTC. Protein: CAWTRGLAAVNEQFF.

V usage is TRBV18 and J usage is TRBJ2-3; 12 bases agree with TRBD2. J gave up 1 base and V 6 bases, and 8 bases lay outside the gene matches. The germline CDR1 and CDR2 sequences are KGHSH and LQKENI. The CDR3 is made up of 17 amino acids. CDR3 in DNA: TGTGCCAGCTCTCCCCGACTAGCGGGGGCCGGCACAGATACGCAGTATTTT. Translating it yields CASSPRLAGAGTDTQYF.

The chain couples TRBV4-3 to TRBJ2-3; perhaps TRBD2 as D (6 bases). Germline CDR1 reads LGHNA; CDR2 reads YSLEER. The CDR3 loop spans 13 amino acids. Between the trimmed V and J ends, which lost 1 base and 12 bases, there was a span of 14 bases. The CDR3 spells CASSQGRRDLQYF. In DNA form, the CDR3 reads TGCGCCAGCAGCCAAGGGCGGCGGGACCTCCAGTATTTT.

The CDR3 reads CASSLGDKFRGRSSYNEQFF. In DNA form, the CDR3 reads TGTGCCAGCAGCTTAGGGGACAAATTCCGGGGACGAAGCTCCTACAATGAGCAGTTCTTC. The V call is TRBV7-6, the J call TRBJ2-1; D is possibly TRBD1 (6 bases). V gave up 1 base and J gave up 0 bases, with 22 bases separating them. This CDR3 spans 20 amino acids. Germline CDR1 is SGHVS and CDR2 is FNYEAQ.

V gene TRBV5-1 combines with J gene TRBJ1-4; 7 bases agree with TRBD1. CDR3 length: 15 residues. CDR1 and CDR2 (germline): SGHRS, YFSETQ. V trimming: 2 bases; J trimming: 7 bases; junction bases outside the gene matches: 8. The CDR3 here is CASSFVAGGPEKLFF. The CDR3 DNA reads TGCGCCAGCAGCTTTGTGGCAGGGGGTCCTGAAAAACTGTTTTTT.

The chain links TRBV11-2 to TRBJ2-3; tentative D call: TRBD1 (5 bases). V was trimmed by 1 base and J by 3 bases, leaving 14 bases between them. CDR1 and CDR2 (germline): SGHAT, FQNNGV. CDR3 size: 16 residues. The chain's CDR3 is CASSLGQTVGTDTQYF. The DNA of the CDR3 is TGTGCCAGCAGCTTAGGCCAGACAGTCGGGACAGATACGCAGTATTTT.

The gene calls are TRBV7-2 and TRBJ2-7; perhaps TRBD1 as D (6 bases). CDR3 length equals 14 residues. Trimming removed 6 bases from V and 5 bases from J, with 17 bases in between. Germline V gene data show CDR1 as SGHTA and CDR2 as FQGNSA. CDR3 coding DNA: TGTGCCAGCAGACGACAGGTGGGCAACGACGAGCAGTACTTC. Protein: CASRRQVGNDEQYF.